The 10 T cell receptor beta chains presented below share a single source sample, sequenced in a study of yellow fever vaccine responses in identical twins. TCRdb re-called the RT-PCR reads with MiXCR, one entry per CDR3 protein. The data show fewer than 35,000 distinct CDR3 sequences, 60% seen once. The sample in question was T cells from blood (PBMCs), unsorted or a sorted subset (not recorded which), obtained before or after yellow fever vaccination (not recorded which). The receptors originated from a woman aged 18-29 years who received the yellow fever vaccine.

This clonotype was found once. V gene TRBV5-1 combines with J gene TRBJ2-2, with D possibly TRBD1 on 5 matching bases. Per germline, CDR1 SGHRS and CDR2 YFSETQ. V was shortened by 0 bases and J by 5 bases, with 11 bases between the two germline ends. There are 15 residues in the CDR3. The CDR3 reads CASSLDRTTTGELFF. In nucleotides, the CDR3 is TGCGCCAGCAGCTTGGATCGGACAACAACCGGGGAGCTGTTTTTT. Complete variable domain (other parts from reference TRBV5-1 and TRBJ2-2): KAGVTQTPRYLIKTRGQQVTLSCSPISGHRSVSWYQQTPGQGLQFLFEYFSETQRNKGNFPGRFSGRQFSNSRSEMNVSTLELGDSALYLCASSLDRTTTGELFFGEGSRLTVL.

This chain connects TRBV7-7 to TRBJ2-5; D call uncertain. Trimming took 5 bases from V and 5 from J, leaving 12 bases between them. The CDR3 totals 13 residues. CDR1 and CDR2 (germline): SSHAT, FNYEAQ (reference sequence). The CDR3 here is CASSLSFRETQYF. CDR3 DNA: TGTGCCAGCAGCCTGAGCTTCCGGGAGACCCAGTACTTC.

The chain joins TRBV20-1 to TRBJ2-3, with D tentatively TRBD1 or TRBD2 (7 bases each). The germline V gene has CDR1 DFQATT and CDR2 SNEGSKA (reference sequence). V shed 5 bases and J shed 3 bases, with 15 bases lying between them. CDR3 size: 14 residues. In DNA form, the CDR3 reads TGCAGTGCTTGGGACAGCGGGACTACAGATACGCAGTATTTT. Translated, it gives CSAWDSGTTDTQYF.

The chain joins TRBV7-9 to TRBJ2-7; D gene unclear. V lost 5 bases to trimming and J lost 0 bases, with 14 bases between them. Germline lookup yields CDR1 SEHNR and CDR2 FQNEAQ (reference sequence). This CDR3 comprises 15 residues. The CDR3 region has the DNA TGTGCCAGCAGCCCCCGCAGTGGTTTCTCCTACGAGCAGTACGTC. It codes for CASSPRSGFSYEQYV.

This clonotype was counted between two and nine times. The J gene is TRBJ2-7, the V gene TRBV10-3; D ambiguous. The CDR3 totals 12 residues. With 3 bases removed from V and 7 bases from J, the gap between germline ends came to 10 bases. Germline V gene data show CDR1 as ENHRY and CDR2 as SYGVKD. The CDR3 DNA reads TGTGCCATCAGTGATAGGGATCGTGAGCAGTACGTC. Amino acid sequence: CAISDRDREQYV.

In its sample, this clonotype was seen a few times. This rearrangement joins TRBV7-9 to TRBJ1-2; D unclear. Germline V lookup: CDR1 SEHNR, CDR2 FQNEAQ (reference sequence). Trimming stripped 1 base from V and 1 base from J, with 7 bases between. The CDR3 runs 14 residues. The CDR3 nucleotides read TGTGCCAGCAGCTTAGTTGGCAGTAACTATGGCTACACCTTC. This codes for CASSLVGSNYGYTF.

The rearrangement joins TRBV5-4 to TRBJ2-3; D not resolved. There are 11 residues in the CDR3. From germline, CDR1 is SGHNT and CDR2 YYREEE (reference sequence). V lost 2 bases and J lost 5, with 3 bases in between. Written as DNA, the CDR3 is TGTGCCAGCAGCTTTGAAGATACGCAGTATTTT. Encoded protein: CASSFEDTQYF. Complete variable domain (other parts from reference TRBV5-4 and TRBJ2-3): ETGVTQSPTHLIKTRGQQVTLRCSSQSGHNTVSWYQQALGQGPQFIFQYYREEENGRGNFPPRFSGLQFPNYSSELNVNALELDDSALYLCASSFEDTQYFGPGTRLTVL.

The gene calls are TRBV24-1 and TRBJ2-1; 8 nucleotides agree with TRBD2. Germline CDR1 is KGHDR and CDR2 is SFDVKD. This CDR3 is 14 amino acids long. V trimming: 9 bases; J trimming: 2 bases; junction bases outside the gene matches: 5. The CDR3 coding sequence is TGTGCCACCGGGAGTAGCGGGACCTACAATGAGCAGTTCTTC. Protein product: CATGSSGTYNEQFF.

The chain has TRBV2 and TRBJ2-1; D is perhaps TRBD2 (5 bases). V was trimmed by 7 bases and J by 8 bases, leaving 24 bases between them. Germline lookup yields CDR1 SNHLY and CDR2 FYNNEI. The CDR3 has 16 amino acids. For the CDR3, the DNA is TGTGCCAGCATTAGGCGAGTTTTAGGGAGAACGGATGAGCAGTTCTTC. The encoded protein is CASIRRVLGRTDEQFF. Supplemented by reference TRBV2 and TRBJ2-1, the full variable domain reads EPEVTQTPSHQVTQMGQEVILRCVPISNHLYFYWYRQILGQKVEFLVSFYNNEISEKSEIFDDQFSVERPDGSNFTLKIRSTKLEDSAMYFCASIRRVLGRTDEQFFGPGTRLTVL.

This clonotype has only a few counts. The rearrangement joins TRBV29-1 to TRBJ2-1; D gene ambiguous. Trimming stripped 1 base from V and 8 bases from J, with 9 bases between. The CDR3 runs to 12 residues. Per the germline V gene, CDR1 is SQVTM and CDR2 is ANQGSEA. The CDR3 sequence is CSVEGVNYEQFF. The CDR3 DNA follows: TGCAGCGTTGAAGGGGTCAATTATGAGCAGTTCTTC.